This is a list of T cell receptor beta chains from one sample in a study of blood T cell repertoires in COVID-19. Profiling relied on immunoSEQ multiplex PCR, and the TCRdb table lists in-frame clones only, not all of them. Here the sample spans hundreds of thousands of clones, more than 85% being singletons. The sequenced material came from PBMCs or T cells enriched from blood (not recorded which). All receptors derive from a woman aged 60-75 years who had recovered from COVID-19. The CDR3 runs from the conserved cysteine through the conserved F or W. The order of the fields is CDR3 protein, CDR3 DNA, D gene, clone size, V gene, J gene. D genes are given only for firm matches. Size is omitted from some rows. Given values are once, few, many or a class for expanded clones.

cdr3_aa: CASSGGYRDTEAFF; cdr3_nt: TGTGCCAGCAGCGGGGGTTACAGGGACACTGAAGCTTTCTTT; d_call: .; clone_size: .; v_call: TRBV9; j_call: TRBJ1-1
cdr3_aa: CASTHLGGSANEKLFF; cdr3_nt: TGCGCCAGCACCCACCTTGGAGGGTCGGCTAATGAAAAACTGTTTTTT; d_call: .; clone_size: .; v_call: TRBV5-1; j_call: TRBJ1-4
cdr3_aa: CASSTTQGAGGYTF; cdr3_nt: TGTGCCAGCAGCACCACCCAGGGGGCAGGTGGCTACACCTTC; d_call: TRBD1; clone_size: .; v_call: TRBV7-2; j_call: TRBJ1-2
cdr3_aa: CASSLISGTEAFF; cdr3_nt: TGTGCCAGCAGCCTTATAAGCGGCACTGAAGCTTTCTTT; d_call: .; clone_size: .; v_call: TRBV3-1/TRBV3-2; j_call: TRBJ1-1
cdr3_aa: CASRAQGFSGANVLTF; cdr3_nt: TGCGCCAGCAGGGCCCAGGGGTTCTCTGGGGCCAACGTCCTGACTTTC; d_call: .; clone_size: once; v_call: TRBV5-1; j_call: TRBJ2-6
cdr3_aa: CAWSGEGYGYTF; cdr3_nt: TGTGCCTGGAGCGGGGAGGGCTATGGCTACACCTTC; d_call: .; clone_size: .; v_call: TRBV30; j_call: TRBJ1-2
cdr3_aa: CASRDRATEAFF; cdr3_nt: TGTGCCAGCAGGGACAGGGCCACTGAAGCTTTCTTT; d_call: TRBD1; clone_size: .; v_call: TRBV2; j_call: TRBJ1-1
cdr3_aa: CASSQTGGHYGYTF; cdr3_nt: TGTGCCAGTAGTCAAACAGGGGGGCACTATGGCTACACCTTC; d_call: TRBD1; clone_size: .; v_call: TRBV19; j_call: TRBJ1-2
cdr3_aa: CASSNRGYEQYF; cdr3_nt: TGTGCCAGCTCTAACAGGGGCTACGAGCAGTACTTC; d_call: TRBD1; clone_size: .; v_call: TRBV18; j_call: TRBJ2-7
cdr3_aa: CASSPQGRSSYNEQFF; cdr3_nt: TGTGCCAGCAGCCCCCAGGGGCGGAGCTCCTACAATGAGCAGTTCTTC; d_call: .; clone_size: .; v_call: TRBV5-4; j_call: TRBJ2-1
cdr3_aa: CASSQPNSGTTLWGYTF; cdr3_nt: TGCGCCAGCAGCCAACCCAATTCCGGGACAACCCTCTGGGGCTACACCTTC; d_call: .; clone_size: .; v_call: TRBV4-1; j_call: TRBJ1-2
cdr3_aa: CASSENREGSRGYTF; cdr3_nt: TGTGCCAGCAGTGAGAACAGGGAAGGATCGAGAGGCTACACCTTC; d_call: .; clone_size: .; v_call: TRBV25-1; j_call: TRBJ1-2
cdr3_aa: CATSDVSGYTF; cdr3_nt: TGTGCCACCAGTGACGTCTCGGGCTACACCTTC; d_call: .; clone_size: .; v_call: TRBV24-1; j_call: TRBJ1-2
cdr3_aa: CATSQGAAGNTIYF; cdr3_nt: TGTGCCACCAGTCAGGGGGCAGCTGGAAACACCATATATTTT; d_call: TRBD1; clone_size: few; v_call: TRBV24-1; j_call: TRBJ1-3
cdr3_aa: CASSPGQTSGGYTF; cdr3_nt: TGCGCCAGCAGCCCCGGACAGACCTCCGGTGGCTACACCTTC; d_call: .; clone_size: once; v_call: TRBV4-1; j_call: TRBJ1-2
cdr3_aa: CASSLVGGAIGNTIYF; cdr3_nt: TGCGCCAGCAGCTTGGTAGGGGGAGCAATCGGAAACACCATATATTTT; d_call: .; clone_size: once; v_call: TRBV5-1; j_call: TRBJ1-3
cdr3_aa: CASSPSIGGTGGSDTEAFF; cdr3_nt: TGTGCCAGCTCACCTTCCATCGGGGGGACAGGGGGAAGTGACACTGAAGCTTTCTTT; d_call: TRBD1; clone_size: .; v_call: TRBV18; j_call: TRBJ1-1
cdr3_aa: CASSQLPGKTYEQYF; cdr3_nt: TGTGCCAGCAGCCAGTTACCCGGGAAAACCTACGAGCAGTACTTC; d_call: .; clone_size: .; v_call: TRBV3-1/TRBV3-2; j_call: TRBJ2-7
cdr3_aa: CANLQNVRGYTF; cdr3_nt: TGTGCCAACCTACAAAATGTGAGGGGCTACACCTTC; d_call: .; clone_size: .; v_call: TRBV2; j_call: TRBJ1-2
cdr3_aa: CASSVSDRTYEQYF; cdr3_nt: TGTGCCAGCAGCGTTTCCGACAGAACCTACGAGCAGTACTTC; d_call: .; clone_size: .; v_call: TRBV11-3; j_call: TRBJ2-7
cdr3_aa: CASSPRPTSGGRTDTQYF; cdr3_nt: TGTGCCAGCTCACCACGGCCGACTAGCGGGGGTCGCACAGATACGCAGTATTTT; d_call: TRBD2; clone_size: .; v_call: TRBV18; j_call: TRBJ2-3
cdr3_aa: CASTVVLGGSQPQHF; cdr3_nt: TGTGCCAGCACGGTCGTATTGGGGGGGAGTCAGCCCCAGCATTTT; d_call: .; clone_size: .; v_call: TRBV2; j_call: TRBJ1-5
cdr3_aa: CASRGLAGSTGELFF; cdr3_nt: TGTGCCAGCAGGGGACTAGCGGGGAGCACCGGGGAGCTGTTTTTT; d_call: TRBD2; clone_size: .; v_call: TRBV2; j_call: TRBJ2-2
cdr3_aa: CASSLVDPNTEAFF; cdr3_nt: TGTGCCAGCAGCTTAGTAGATCCGAACACTGAAGCTTTCTTT; d_call: .; clone_size: .; v_call: TRBV7-9; j_call: TRBJ1-1
cdr3_aa: CASRRAGGPHNEQFF; cdr3_nt: TGTGCCAGCAGACGGGCGGGGGGGCCCCACAATGAGCAGTTCTTC; d_call: TRBD2; clone_size: .; v_call: TRBV3-1/TRBV3-2; j_call: TRBJ2-1
cdr3_aa: CATSDATGGSYEQYF; cdr3_nt: TGTGCCACCAGTGATGCGACAGGGGGGTCCTACGAGCAGTACTTC; d_call: TRBD1; clone_size: .; v_call: TRBV24-1; j_call: TRBJ2-7
cdr3_aa: CASSYVGSSGGLNTGELFF; cdr3_nt: TGTGCCAGCAGTTACGTCGGGTCTAGCGGGGGCCTTAACACCGGGGAGCTGTTTTTT; d_call: TRBD2; clone_size: .; v_call: TRBV6-2/TRBV6-3; j_call: TRBJ2-2
cdr3_aa: CASSRQGADSPLHF; cdr3_nt: TGTGCCAGCAGCAGACAGGGTGCAGATTCACCCCTCCACTTT; d_call: TRBD1; clone_size: once; v_call: TRBV9; j_call: TRBJ1-6
cdr3_aa: CASSDKWTGGAGNTIYF; cdr3_nt: TGTGCCAGCAGTGATAAATGGACAGGGGGCGCTGGAAACACCATATATTTT; d_call: TRBD1; clone_size: .; v_call: TRBV6-1; j_call: TRBJ1-3
cdr3_aa: CATSDPGTGGETQYF; cdr3_nt: TGTGCCACCAGTGATCCGGGGACGGGGGGGGAGACCCAGTACTTC; d_call: TRBD2; clone_size: .; v_call: TRBV24-1; j_call: TRBJ2-5
cdr3_aa: CSVHAGQETQYF; cdr3_nt: TGCAGCGTTCACGCGGGTCAAGAGACCCAGTACTTC; d_call: .; clone_size: .; v_call: TRBV29-1; j_call: TRBJ2-5
cdr3_aa: CASSYRGRGSPLHF; cdr3_nt: TGTGCCAGCAGTTACAGGGGGCGAGGGTCACCCCTCCACTTT; d_call: TRBD1; clone_size: .; v_call: TRBV6-5; j_call: TRBJ1-6
cdr3_aa: CASSFGSGGQEAFF; cdr3_nt: TGCGCCAGCAGCTTTGGTTCGGGAGGTCAAGAAGCTTTCTTT; d_call: .; clone_size: .; v_call: TRBV5-1; j_call: TRBJ1-1
cdr3_aa: CASSVGHSARETQYF; cdr3_nt: TGTGCCAGCAGCGTAGGGCATAGCGCACGGGAGACCCAGTACTTC; d_call: .; clone_size: .; v_call: TRBV9; j_call: TRBJ2-5
cdr3_aa: CASSPGNVDSPLHF; cdr3_nt: TGTGCCAGCAGTCCAGGGAATGTGGATTCACCCCTCCACTTT; d_call: .; clone_size: few; v_call: TRBV27; j_call: TRBJ1-6
cdr3_aa: CASSLGLAYGYTF; cdr3_nt: TGTGCCAGCAGCTTGGGACTGGCCTATGGCTACACCTTC; d_call: .; clone_size: .; v_call: TRBV5-4; j_call: TRBJ1-2
cdr3_aa: CASSLAGQGQGETQYF; cdr3_nt: TGTGCCAGCAGCTTGGCAGGACAGGGGCAGGGAGAGACCCAGTACTTC; d_call: TRBD1; clone_size: .; v_call: TRBV5-4; j_call: TRBJ2-5
cdr3_aa: CASSLQTGFNYGYTF; cdr3_nt: TGCGCCAGCAGCCTACAGACAGGGTTTAACTATGGCTACACCTTC; d_call: TRBD1; clone_size: .; v_call: TRBV4-1; j_call: TRBJ1-2
cdr3_aa: CASSLRRDRPQHF; cdr3_nt: TGTGCCAGCTCACTTCGACGGGATCGACCCCAGCATTTT; d_call: .; clone_size: .; v_call: TRBV18; j_call: TRBJ1-5
cdr3_aa: CASSDSNSNQPQHF; cdr3_nt: TGTGCCAGCAGTGACAGTAATAGCAATCAGCCCCAGCATTTT; d_call: .; clone_size: .; v_call: TRBV2; j_call: TRBJ1-5
cdr3_aa: CASSQGSFGMTFRGYTF; cdr3_nt: TGCGCCAGCAGCCAAGGTTCTTTCGGGATGACATTTCGTGGCTACACCTTC; d_call: .; clone_size: .; v_call: TRBV4-1; j_call: TRBJ1-2
cdr3_aa: CASSGGYFNYGYTF; cdr3_nt: TGTGCCAGCAGTGGAGGGTACTTTAACTATGGCTACACCTTC; d_call: .; clone_size: .; v_call: TRBV2; j_call: TRBJ1-2
cdr3_aa: CASSLRWGGAGTDTQYF; cdr3_nt: TGTGCCAGCAGCTTAAGATGGGGGGGCGCTGGCACAGATACGCAGTATTTT; d_call: .; clone_size: .; v_call: TRBV11-3; j_call: TRBJ2-3
cdr3_aa: CASGGRTYNEQFF; cdr3_nt: TGCGCCAGCGGGGGGAGAACCTACAATGAGCAGTTCTTC; d_call: .; clone_size: .; v_call: TRBV23-1; j_call: TRBJ2-1
cdr3_aa: CASSERWTDNQPQHF; cdr3_nt: TGTGCCAGCAGTGAAAGGTGGACAGACAATCAGCCCCAGCATTTT; d_call: .; clone_size: .; v_call: TRBV6-1; j_call: TRBJ1-5
cdr3_aa: CASSLRQGDTAEKLFF; cdr3_nt: TGTGCCAGCAGCCTACGACAGGGAGATACCGCTGAAAAACTGTTTTTT; d_call: TRBD1; clone_size: .; v_call: TRBV9; j_call: TRBJ1-4
cdr3_aa: CASSPPGHSPNTEAFF; cdr3_nt: TGTGCCAGCTCACCTCCAGGACACTCCCCGAACACTGAAGCTTTCTTT; d_call: .; clone_size: .; v_call: TRBV18; j_call: TRBJ1-1
cdr3_aa: CGISGGYDEQFF; cdr3_nt: TGCGGGATAAGCGGGGGATACGATGAGCAGTTCTTC; d_call: TRBD2; clone_size: .; v_call: TRBV30; j_call: TRBJ2-1
cdr3_aa: CASSPRAPRDTGELFF; cdr3_nt: TGCGCCAGCAGCCCCCGCGCCCCCCGGGACACCGGGGAGCTGTTTTTT; d_call: .; clone_size: .; v_call: TRBV5-1; j_call: TRBJ2-2
cdr3_aa: CAWTAGQYYGYTF; cdr3_nt: TGTGCCTGGACGGCGGGACAGTACTATGGCTACACCTTC; d_call: TRBD1; clone_size: once; v_call: TRBV30; j_call: TRBJ1-2
cdr3_aa: CASSPTTSTDTQYF; cdr3_nt: TGCGCCAGCAGCCCGACTACTAGCACAGATACGCAGTATTTT; d_call: .; clone_size: .; v_call: TRBV5-1; j_call: TRBJ2-3
cdr3_aa: CASSYRGKENEKLFF; cdr3_nt: TGTGCCAGCAGTTATCGGGGGAAAGAGAATGAAAAACTGTTTTTT; d_call: .; clone_size: few; v_call: TRBV7-8; j_call: TRBJ1-4
cdr3_aa: CASSQDPDRGRFDGYTF; cdr3_nt: TGCGCCAGCAGCCAAGACCCGGACAGGGGGCGATTCGATGGCTACACCTTC; d_call: TRBD1; clone_size: once; v_call: TRBV4-1; j_call: TRBJ1-2
cdr3_aa: CASPTREGGSGNTIYF; cdr3_nt: TGCGCCAGCCCCACAAGGGAGGGGGGCTCTGGAAACACCATATATTTT; d_call: .; clone_size: few; v_call: TRBV23-1; j_call: TRBJ1-3
cdr3_aa: CASSWGQGLSTDTQYF; cdr3_nt: TGTGCCAGCAGCTGGGGACAGGGCCTCTCCACAGATACGCAGTATTTT; d_call: TRBD1; clone_size: .; v_call: TRBV2; j_call: TRBJ2-3